This T cell receptor (beta chain) was captured in a study of T cell responses to AZD1222 COVID-19 vaccine. Note on this clone: Its target is not known.

The CDR3 is 15 residues long. Trimming removed 3 bases at V and 4 bases at J, with 13 bases between. The germline gives CDR1 LNHDA, CDR2 SQIVND (reference sequence). Clones were read by immunoSEQ multiplex PCR, and TCRdb kept only the in-frame ones, dropping some. In the table there are 250,000 or so clones, 93% of which are singletons. Notes on the study in general: Variant regions that are unmutated are reportedly the target of nearly half of spike-specific TCRs.

This material consisted of peripheral blood, taken on day 0 of AZD1222 vaccination. The chain carries TRBV19 and TRBJ1-5; D gene ambiguous. The sequence was obtained from an adult in good health. CDR3 nucleotides: TGTGCCAGTAGTATCGTAGCGGGCGGTAATCAGCCCCAGCATTTT. This codes for CASSIVAGGNQPQHF.